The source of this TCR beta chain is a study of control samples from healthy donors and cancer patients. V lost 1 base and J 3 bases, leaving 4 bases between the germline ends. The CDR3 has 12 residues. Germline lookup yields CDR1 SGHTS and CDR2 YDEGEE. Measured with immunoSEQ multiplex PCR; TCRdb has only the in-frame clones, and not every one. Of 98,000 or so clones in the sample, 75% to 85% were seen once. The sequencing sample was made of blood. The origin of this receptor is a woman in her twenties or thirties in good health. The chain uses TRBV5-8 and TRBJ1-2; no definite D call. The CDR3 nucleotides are TGTGCCAGCAGCTTGCCAGACTATGGCTACACCTTC. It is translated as CASSLPDYGYTF.